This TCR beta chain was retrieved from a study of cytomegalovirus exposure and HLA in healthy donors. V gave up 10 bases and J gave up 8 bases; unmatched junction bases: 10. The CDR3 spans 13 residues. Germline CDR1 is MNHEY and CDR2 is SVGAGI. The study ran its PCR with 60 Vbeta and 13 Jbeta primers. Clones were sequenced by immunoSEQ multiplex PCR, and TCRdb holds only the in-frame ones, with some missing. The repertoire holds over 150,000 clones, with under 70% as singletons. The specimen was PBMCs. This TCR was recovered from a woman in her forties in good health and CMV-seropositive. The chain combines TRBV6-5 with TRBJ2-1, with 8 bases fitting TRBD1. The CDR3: CATRTGWVYEQFF. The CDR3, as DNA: TGTGCCACCCGGACAGGGTGGGTCTATGAGCAGTTCTTC.